This entry lists 8 T cell receptor beta chains sequenced from one sample in a study of T cell responses to AZD1222 COVID-19 vaccine. Assay used: immunoSEQ multiplex PCR; TCRdb lists only in-frame clones, some missing. The repertoire holds 90,000 to 150,000 clones, with less than 90% as singletons. The sequencing used peripheral blood, collected on day 0 of AZD1222 vaccination. These receptors were taken from an adult in good health.

This clone was seen a few times. The rearrangement joins TRBV5-1 to TRBJ2-7; 9 bases fit TRBD1. CDR3 length: 16 amino acids. Trimming cost V 7 bases and J 2 bases; bases outside gene matches: 13. Per the germline V gene, CDR1 is SGHRS and CDR2 is YFSETQ. The CDR3 protein is CASHVDGTGSPYEQYF. Written as DNA, the CDR3 is TGCGCCAGCCATGTGGACGGGACAGGGTCTCCCTACGAGCAGTACTTC.

This chain links TRBV13 with TRBJ2-3, with a possible D match to TRBD1 (7 bases). V was pared by 3 bases and J by 2 bases, with 9 bases between. This CDR3 contains 14 residues. Germline CDR1 reads PRHDT; CDR2 reads FYEKMQ (reference sequence). CDR3 region: CASSFRGVTDTQYF. In nucleotides, the CDR3 is TGTGCCAGCAGCTTCAGGGGGGTCACAGATACGCAGTATTTT.

This sequence joins TRBV29-1 and TRBJ1-3; D gene ambiguous. The CDR3 consists of 11 residues. Germline CDR1 SQVTM, CDR2 ANQGSEA. V was cut by 3 bases and J by 3 bases, with 3 bases left in between. In DNA form, the CDR3 reads TGCAGCGTTGAGTTTGGAAACACCATATATTTT. It translates to CSVEFGNTIYF.

The chain links TRBV3-1 (or the pseudogene TRBV3-2) to TRBJ2-5; no reliable D call. The germline V gene encodes CDR1 LGHDT and CDR2 YNNKEL (reference sequence). The CDR3 is 14 amino acids. V lost 0 bases to trimming and J lost 7 bases, with 12 bases between them. The CDR3 is CASSQEAAVGTQYF. The CDR3 nucleotides read TGTGCCAGCAGCCAAGAGGCGGCGGTTGGGACCCAGTACTTC.

The chain couples TRBV7-7 to TRBJ2-5; a weak D match, TRBD2 (7 bases). CDR3 size: 15 residues. Germline CDR1 is SSHAT and CDR2 is FNYEAQ (reference sequence). The CDR3 sequence: CASAPGAGDQETQYF. CDR3 DNA: TGTGCTAGCGCCCCAGGGGCGGGAGATCAAGAGACCCAGTACTTC.

This chain uses TRBV6-2 or TRBV6-3 with TRBJ2-7; 11 bases are a match to TRBD2. CDR3 length: 16 amino acids. Germline V gives CDR1 MNHEY, CDR2 SVGEGT. V was pared by 5 bases and J by 0 bases, with 6 bases of the junction left unmatched. DNA for the CDR3: TGTGCCAGCAGTCCCCGACTAGCGGGGATCTCCTACGAGCAGTACTTC. Its protein is CASSPRLAGISYEQYF.

This clone was found a few times. This chain uses TRBV7-9 with TRBJ1-5; D uncertain. The CDR3 loop spans 13 amino acids. Germline V gene sequence: CDR1 SEHNR, CDR2 FQNEAQ (reference sequence). V was clipped by 4 bases and J by 3 bases, with 7 bases between them. CDR3: CASSSGPNQPQHF. As DNA, the CDR3 is TGTGCCAGCAGCTCGGGCCCCAATCAGCCCCAGCATTTT.

The chain combines TRBV29-1 with TRBJ2-7; 7 bases are a match to TRBD2. Trimming cost V 3 bases and J 7 bases; bases outside gene matches: 9. Germline CDR1 SQVTM, CDR2 ANQGSEA. The CDR3 totals 13 residues. This CDR3 reads CSVDPGLGGEQYF. CDR3 coding DNA: TGCAGCGTTGATCCCGGACTCGGGGGGGAGCAGTACTTC.